This entry lists 32 T cell receptor beta chains sequenced from one sample in a study of Graves' ophthalmopathy and Graves' hyperthyroidism. Amplifying from RNA transcripts, the study obtained TCR beta CDR3 regions. An initial RT-PCR round employing HTBI primers preceded a second-round multiplex PCR. TCRdb re-analysed the multiplex PCR reads in MiXCR, keeping a single row per CDR3 protein. The data show about 550,000 distinct CDR3 sequences, with less than 45% seen just once and approximately 4.1% held by the top ten. What was sequenced was peripheral blood or thyroid tissue (not recorded which). All receptors come from an adult man with Graves' hyperthyroidism.

This clonotype was counted between two and nine times. The chain joins TRBV27 to TRBJ2-5, with TRBD2 matching over 11 bases. Germline CDR1 reads MNHEY; CDR2 reads SMNVEV (reference sequence). J gave up 5 bases and V 0 bases, and 8 bases lay outside the gene matches. The CDR3 extends over 17 amino acids. The CDR3 nucleotides are TGTGCCAGCAGTTTATCGAAGTTGCTAGCGGGGGGCGAGACCCAGTACTTC. It specifies CASSLSKLLAGGETQYF.

The V gene is TRBV20-1, the J gene TRBJ2-3, with D perhaps matching TRBD2 (5 bases). CDR1 is DFQATT and CDR2 is SNEGSKA in the germline V gene (reference sequence). With 1 base removed from V and 5 bases from J, the gap between germline ends came to 16 bases. CDR3 length: 15 amino acids. CDR3 in DNA: TGCAGTGCTAGAGGCCTAGCAGGAGTAGGAGATACGCAGTATTTT. Translation: CSARGLAGVGDTQYF.

This clonotype was counted at least ten times. The chain recombines TRBV14 with TRBJ1-2; D is uncertain. CDR3 length: 13 residues. Per the germline V gene, CDR1 is SGHDN and CDR2 is FVKESK. V was cut by 8 bases and J by 1 base, with 11 bases left in between. The CDR3 coding sequence is TGTGCCAGCGCCGCCAAGGTTAACTATGGCTACACCTTC. Translated, it gives CASAAKVNYGYTF.

V and J are TRBV6-1 and TRBJ2-2; D gene unclear. Germline V gene lookup returns CDR1 MNHNS and CDR2 SASEGT. The CDR3 loop spans 14 amino acids. V was clipped by 2 bases and J by 3 bases, with 7 bases between them. CDR3 in amino acids: CASSENYYTGELFF. The CDR3 DNA reads as TGTGCCAGCAGTGAAAATTATTACACCGGGGAGCTGTTTTTT.

There are a few counts of this clonotype. The chain combines TRBV20-1 with TRBJ2-7; D not certain. The germline V gene has CDR1 DFQATT and CDR2 SNEGSKA (reference sequence). The germline V and J ends were trimmed by 4 bases and 2 bases, with 9 bases remaining between them. The length of the CDR3 is 12 residues. The CDR3 loop is CSAMRQTYEQYF. In nucleotides, the CDR3 is TGCAGTGCTATGCGGCAAACCTACGAGCAGTACTTC.

The rearrangement joins TRBV10-3 to TRBJ2-5; the D gene could be TRBD1 or TRBD2 (6 bases each). Trimming cost V 3 bases and J 5 bases, with 16 bases left between them. Germline lookup yields CDR1 ENHRY and CDR2 SYGVKD. The CDR3 is 15 amino acids. CDR3 in DNA: TGTGCCATCAGTGAATCCGGGGGCACCGGGGAGACCCAGTACTTC. This translates into CAISESGGTGETQYF.

This clonotype appeared many times. The gene calls are TRBV5-6 and TRBJ1-1; TRBD1 matches 7 bases. The CDR3 contains 14 residues. Germline loops: CDR1 SGHDT, CDR2 YYEEEE. V lost 4 bases to trimming and J lost 1 base; unmatched junction nucleotides: 4. The CDR3 reads CASSQQGRNTEAFF. CDR3 DNA sequence: TGTGCCAGCAGCCAACAGGGGAGGAACACTGAAGCTTTCTTT.

The chain has TRBV24-1 and TRBJ1-2, with unresolved D. V was cut by 12 bases and J by 5 bases, with 18 bases left in between. The CDR3 has 13 residues. Germline V gives CDR1 KGHDR, CDR2 SFDVKD. CDR3 loop: CAPLQPPPYGYTF. In nucleotides, the CDR3 is TGTGCCCCCCTCCAACCCCCACCATATGGCTACACCTTC.

CDR3 in DNA: TGTGCCACCAGTGAAACAGGGGGTGTCAATGAGCAGTTCTTC. Its protein product is CATSETGGVNEQFF. The chain employs TRBV24-1 and TRBJ2-1; 8 bases agree with TRBD1. V was pared by 4 bases and J by 6 bases, with 4 bases of the junction left unmatched. This CDR3 comprises 14 residues. Germline CDR1 reads KGHDR; CDR2 reads SFDVKD.

V usage is TRBV20-1 and J usage is TRBJ2-5; D may be TRBD1 (6 bases). V dropped 3 bases and J dropped 7 bases, with 12 bases sitting between them. The CDR3 has 12 amino acids. Germline loops: CDR1 DFQATT, CDR2 SNEGSKA (reference sequence). The CDR3 region is CSARARGRTQYF. In DNA form, the CDR3 reads TGCAGTGCTAGGGCCAGGGGTAGGACCCAGTACTTC.

In regard to this clonotype: This may be a read error: a much more frequent sequence differs by one nucleotide. The V call is TRBV6-5, the J call TRBJ1-1; D gene ambiguous. The germline V and J ends were trimmed by 2 bases and 1 base, with 14 bases remaining between them. The CDR3 is 16 amino acids. Germline-derived CDR1 and CDR2 are MNHEY and SVGAGI. CDR3 nucleotide sequence: TGTGCCAGCAGTTACACTCGACGCGAGGCGAACACTGAAGCTTTCTTT. Translated: CASSYTRREANTEAFF.

Ten or more counts support this clonotype. This chain links TRBV20-1 with TRBJ2-5; D gene ambiguous. There are 15 residues in the CDR3. CDR1 is DFQATT and CDR2 is SNEGSKA in the germline V gene (reference sequence). Trimming cost V 5 bases and J 2 bases, with 18 bases left between them. The CDR3 bases are TGCAGTGCTTCCGGGTACCCACCCCGACAAGAGACCCAGTACTTC. Translated: CSASGYPPRQETQYF.

Comments on this clonotype: A single base separates this from a much larger clone, so it may be a read error. The chain is built from TRBV4-1 and TRBJ2-7; a possible D gene is TRBD1 (5 bases). Trimming shortened V by 8 bases and J by 3 bases, and 14 bases separated the two germline ends. Germline V gives CDR1 MGHRA, CDR2 YSYEKL. The CDR3 consists of 13 residues. The CDR3 sequence is CASGSGQNYEQYF. Here the CDR3 DNA reads TGCGCCAGCGGCTCCGGACAAAACTACGAGCAGTACTTC.

This clonotype showed up just a few times. The chain recombines TRBV10-3 with TRBJ2-3, with 10 bases matching TRBD2. CDR1 ENHRY and CDR2 SYGVKD come from the germline V gene. The V gene end was trimmed by 4 bases and the J gene end by 1 base; junction bases not matched to a gene: 5. CDR3 length equals 16 residues. This CDR3 reads CAISVVAGGRTDTQYF. The CDR3 nucleotides are TGTGCCATCAGTGTAGTAGCGGGGGGCCGCACAGATACGCAGTATTTT.

There are many counts of this clonotype. This chain joins TRBV5-8 and TRBJ1-1, with a weak D call TRBD1 (5 bases). In germline, CDR1 is SGHTS, CDR2 YDEGEE. With 2 bases removed from V and 3 bases from J, the gap between germline ends came to 17 bases. The CDR3 is 16 amino acids. The CDR3 coding sequence is TGTGCCAGCAGCTTCCCGCACCGGGGGGGTGACACTGAAGCTTTCTTT. Translated: CASSFPHRGGDTEAFF.

There are a few counts of this clonotype. The chain recombines TRBV2 with TRBJ2-1; 11 bases fit TRBD2. The CDR3 consists of 15 residues. Germline CDR1 and CDR2: SNHLY and FYNNEI. Trimming removed 6 bases from V and 9 bases from J; junction bases left unmatched: 10. In DNA, the CDR3 is TGTGCCAGCAGCCCACTAGCGGGGGCTTGGGGTGAGCAGTTCTTC. It codes for CASSPLAGAWGEQFF.

Of note for this clonotype: Since no conserved phenylalanine or tryptophan closes the CDR3, a read error is the likely cause. The limits of the CDR3 on the DNA are not certain, so only TCRdb's listed CDR3 is given. J is TRBJ2-2 and V is TRBV19; TRBD1, the table's D call, was not compared with the DNA. The V gene's germline CDR1 is LNHDA and CDR2 SQIVND (reference sequence). The CDR3 has 8 residues if both end residues are counted. The CDR3: CASRRTGG.

Note on this clonotype: Being one base from a much bigger clone, this may be a read error. The CDR3 does not close with the conserved phenylalanine or tryptophan, likely indicating a read error. This chain links TRBV19 with TRBJ1-3; D not resolved. V lost 10 bases to trimming and J lost 4 bases, with 14 bases between them. Looked up from germline, CDR1 is LNHDA and CDR2 is SQIVND (reference sequence). The CDR3 covers 13 residues. The CDR3 sequence: CATSVAVGNTIYL. CDR3 bases: TGTGCCACCTCGGTTGCCGTCGGAAACACCATATATCTT.

CDR3 coding DNA: TGTGCCAGCAGTGCCACTGACAGGGGCCCGAACACTGAAGCTTTCTTT. Translated: CASSATDRGPNTEAFF. V usage is TRBV2 and J usage is TRBJ1-1; 8 bases align to TRBD1. Trimming removed 4 bases from V and 1 base from J; junction bases left unmatched: 8. The CDR3 loop spans 16 amino acids. Germline-derived CDR1 and CDR2 are SNHLY and FYNNEI.

This clonotype was observed at least ten times. The chain joins TRBV20-1 to TRBJ1-2; TRBD1 might be the D (6 bases). This CDR3 is 14 amino acids long. V lost 0 bases to trimming and J lost 8 bases, with 16 bases between them. CDR1 is DFQATT, CDR2 SNEGSKA, per germline (reference sequence). The CDR3 coding sequence is TGCAGTGCTAGAGACCGGGGGCGAGAATCCGGCTACACCTTC. Protein: CSARDRGRESGYTF.

This clonotype was recorded a few times. The chain employs TRBV5-1 and TRBJ2-7; a weak D match, TRBD2 (6 bases). The J call may not be correct, given that the DNA end is closer to TRBJ2-1. Germline V gives CDR1 SGHRS, CDR2 YFSETQ. The CDR3 consists of 15 residues. CDR3 nucleotide sequence: TGCGCCAGCAGCTTGGCCGCGGGGTCCCACAATGAGCAGTTCTTC. It is translated as CASSLAAGSHNEQFF.

The V gene is TRBV2, the J gene TRBJ1-3; TRBD1 matches 8 bases. Trimming at V came to 5 bases and at J to 7 bases, leaving 16 bases not matched to a gene. CDR1 is SNHLY, CDR2 FYNNEI, per germline. The CDR3 sequence is 17 residues long. The CDR3 sequence: CASSYGTGLSGANTIYF. The CDR3 coding sequence is TGTGCCAGCAGTTACGGGACAGGCCTCTCTGGGGCCAACACCATATATTTT.

This clonotype was seen repeatedly, ten times or more. The rearrangement joins TRBV28 to TRBJ1-5; D gene uncertain. CDR3 length: 12 amino acids. From germline, CDR1 is MDHEN and CDR2 SYDVKM. With 6 bases removed from V and 6 bases from J, the gap between germline ends came to 9 bases. CDR3 residues: CASSVISQPQHF. The CDR3 DNA reads TGTGCCAGCAGCGTGATCAGTCAGCCCCAGCATTTT.

This chain uses TRBV15 with TRBJ2-7, with D unclear. The CDR3 covers 14 residues. Germline CDR1 LNHNV, CDR2 YYDKDF (reference sequence). V was shortened by 0 bases and J by 6 bases, with 12 bases between the two germline ends. For the CDR3, the DNA is TGTGCCACCAGCAGAGATCTGGCAGCAATCGAGCAGTACTTC. Amino acids: CATSRDLAAIEQYF.

About this clonotype: A read error is likely, as this CDR3 ends without the conserved phenylalanine or tryptophan. The chain joins TRBV20-1 to TRBJ1-1; no definite D call. V was pared by 3 bases and J by 0 bases, with 11 bases between. The CDR3 contains 14 residues. Looked up from germline, CDR1 is DFQATT and CDR2 is SNEGSKA (reference sequence). The CDR3 sequence is CSAREGRMNTEAFL. CDR3 DNA: TGCAGTGCTAGGGAGGGAAGAATGAACACTGAAGCTTTCCTT.

This clonotype was seen many times. V and J are TRBV24-1 and TRBJ2-2; 7 nucleotides agree with TRBD1. Germline V gene data show CDR1 as KGHDR and CDR2 as SFDVKD. The CDR3 runs 15 residues. With 7 bases clipped from V and 6 bases from J, the junction kept 10 bases outside the gene matches. The CDR3 spells CATRTGTAKSGELFF. CDR3 bases: TGTGCCACCAGAACCGGGACAGCTAAATCCGGGGAGCTGTTTTTT.

The chain employs TRBV7-6 and TRBJ2-3; TRBD1 aligns across 9 bases. Germline CDR1 and CDR2: SGHVS and FNYEAQ. The junction had 13 bases not matched to a gene; V was cut back by 1 base and J by 11 bases. The CDR3 is 16 residues long. The CDR3 DNA sequence: TGTGCCAGCAGCTTAGTTCGTGGGACAGGGAGGGATGAGCAGTATTTT. Its translation is CASSLVRGTGRDEQYF. Combining the CDR3 with reference TRBV7-6 and TRBJ2-3 gives the whole variable domain GAGVSQSPRYKVTKRGQDVALRCDPISGHVSLYWYRQALGQGPEFLTYFNYEAQQDKSGLPNDRFSAERPEGSISTLTIQRTEQRDSAMYRCASSLVRGTGRDEQYFGPGTRLTVL.

V usage is TRBV16 and J usage is TRBJ1-4; D unresolved. The length of the CDR3 is 15 residues. Trimming shortened V by 0 bases and J by 6 bases, and 11 bases separated the two germline ends. Germline CDR1 KGHSY, CDR2 FQNENV. The CDR3 loop is CASSQSTSKDEKLFF. The CDR3, as DNA: TGTGCCAGCAGCCAATCTACCAGTAAGGATGAAAAACTGTTTTTT. Full variable domain (outside the CDR3, taken from reference TRBV16 and TRBJ1-4): GEEVAQTPKHLVRGEGQKAKLYCAPIKGHSYVFWYQQVLKNEFKFLISFQNENVFDETGMPKERFSAKCLPNSPCSLEIQATKLEDSAVYFCASSQSTSKDEKLFFGSGTQLSVL.

In its sample, this clonotype was seen many times. This sequence joins TRBV10-3 and TRBJ1-2; D unresolved. Germline V gene data show CDR1 as ENHRY and CDR2 as SYGVKD. V was pared by 0 bases and J by 8 bases, with 7 bases between. The CDR3 consists of 12 residues. This CDR3 reads CAISESLEGYTF. CDR3 DNA: TGTGCCATCAGTGAGTCCCTTGAAGGCTACACCTTC.

This clonotype has more than one count but fewer than ten. The chain recombines TRBV25-1 with TRBJ2-5; D perhaps matches TRBD1 (6 bases). Trimming stripped 7 bases from V and 9 bases from J, with 18 bases between. Germline CDR1 and CDR2: MGHDK and SYGVNS. CDR3 length: 13 amino acids. CDR3 region: CASTRGGAGAQYF. Here the CDR3 DNA reads TGTGCCAGCACCCGAGGGGGAGCTGGGGCCCAGTACTTC.

This clonotype was counted many times. The rearrangement uses TRBV5-6 and TRBJ2-5, with D maybe TRBD2 (6 bases). V was pared by 2 bases and J by 4 bases, with 21 bases between. The CDR3 spans 17 residues. Germline values: CDR1 SGHDT, CDR2 YYEEEE. Here the CDR3 DNA reads TGTGCCAGCAGCTTACCCTTTGGAGGGGCAGGAAGAGAGACCCAGTACTTC. It specifies CASSLPFGGAGRETQYF.

CDR3 sequence: CATGGHGRVRGEQYF. The CDR3 coding sequence is TGTGCCACTGGCGGACACGGGCGCGTTAGGGGCGAGCAGTACTTC. The chain uses TRBV12-3 or TRBV12-4 and TRBJ2-7; D is perhaps TRBD1 (5 bases). V was shortened by 10 bases and J by 6 bases, with 25 bases between the two germline ends. The CDR3 length is 15 residues.